The clone carrying this T cell receptor (beta chain) was detected a few times. Its antigen is still unknown. The sample originates from a study of cytomegalovirus exposure and HLA in healthy donors. Study findings and constraints: Overall, roughly 150 TCR beta chains were annotated as cytomegalovirus-associated.

Amplification used 60 Vbeta primers and 13 Jbeta primers. Data came from immunoSEQ multiplex PCR; TCRdb stores just in-frame clones and leaves some out. This table holds 150,000 or so clones, roughly 80% found once. This CDR3 has 16 amino acids. The rearrangement links TRBV21-1 to TRBJ2-1; the table's D call, TRBD1, was not checked against the DNA. TRBV21-1 is termed a pseudogene. The clonotype originates from a middle-aged man in good health and CMV-seropositive. The sequencing input was PBMCs. The CDR3 is CASSPGLRPSYNEQFF. The CDR3 DNA is TGTGCCAGCAGCCCAGGGTTGCGACCCTCCTACAATGAGCAGTTCTTC.